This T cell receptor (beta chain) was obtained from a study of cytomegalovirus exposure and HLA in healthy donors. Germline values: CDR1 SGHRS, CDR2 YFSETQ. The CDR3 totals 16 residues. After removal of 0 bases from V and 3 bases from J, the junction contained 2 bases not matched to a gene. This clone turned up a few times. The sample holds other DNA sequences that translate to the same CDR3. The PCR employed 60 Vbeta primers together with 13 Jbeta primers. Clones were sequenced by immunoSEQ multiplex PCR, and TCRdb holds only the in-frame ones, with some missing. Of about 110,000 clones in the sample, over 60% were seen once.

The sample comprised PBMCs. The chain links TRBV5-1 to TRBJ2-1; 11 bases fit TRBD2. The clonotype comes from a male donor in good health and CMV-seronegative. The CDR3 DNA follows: TGCGCCAGCAGCTTGGAGGGACTAGCGGACTACAATGAGCAGTTCTTC. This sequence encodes CASSLEGLADYNEQFF.